A single sample gave rise to the 8 T cell receptor beta chains below, sequenced in a study of blood T cell repertoires in COVID-19. Produced via immunoSEQ multiplex PCR; TCRdb's table is partial and in-frame only. The repertoire consists of around 180,000 clones, with 89% occurring once and the leading ten covering approximately 2.1%. The sequencing input was PBMCs or T cells enriched from blood (not recorded which). The origin of the receptors is a woman aged 40 to 50 with acute COVID-19.

The gene calls are TRBV29-1 and TRBJ2-5; perhaps TRBD2 as D (5 bases). Per germline, CDR1 SQVTM and CDR2 ANQGSEA. The CDR3 extends over 13 amino acids. Trimming removed 1 base from V and 5 bases from J, with 11 bases in between. The CDR3, as DNA: TGCAGCGTTGAAGTCGGCGGGTGGGAGACCCAGTACTTC. As protein: CSVEVGGWETQYF. Variable domain in full (rest from reference TRBV29-1 and TRBJ2-5): SAVISQKPSRDICQRGTSLTIQCQVDSQVTMMFWYRQQPGQSLTLIATANQGSEATYESGFVIDKFPISRPNLTFSTLTVSNMSPEDSSIYLCSVEVGGWETQYFGPGTRLLVL.

The J gene is TRBJ2-3, the V gene TRBV9, with 7 bases matching TRBD1. There are 14 residues in the CDR3. The junction had 4 bases not matched to a gene; V was cut back by 4 bases and J by 2 bases. Germline values: CDR1 SGDLS, CDR2 YYNGEE. CDR3 protein: CASSQQGNTDTQYF. The DNA for the CDR3 is TGTGCCAGCAGCCAACAGGGGAACACAGATACGCAGTATTTT.

The V and J genes are TRBV3-1 (or the pseudogene TRBV3-2) and TRBJ1-3; D perhaps matches TRBD1 (5 bases). Germline loops: CDR1 LGHDT, CDR2 YNNKEL (reference sequence). The CDR3 contains 16 residues. The V end lost 4 bases, the J end lost 0 bases, and 13 bases lay between the germline ends. The chain's CDR3 is CASSRGGASSGNTIYF. CDR3 in DNA: TGTGCCAGCAGCCGAGGTGGGGCGAGCTCTGGAAACACCATATATTTT.

The rearrangement joins TRBV5-6 to TRBJ2-6; no clear D gene. From germline, CDR1 is SGHDT and CDR2 YYEEEE. The CDR3 spans 13 residues. Trimming took off 1 base at V and 3 bases at J, with 2 bases between the two ends. The CDR3 nucleotides are TGTGCCAGCAGCTTGCATGGGGCCAACGTCCTGACTTTC. Its translation is CASSLHGANVLTF.

The rearrangement uses TRBV6-5 and TRBJ2-2; D is perhaps TRBD1 (5 bases). The CDR3 consists of 14 residues. The V and J ends lost 3 bases and 7 bases respectively, with 12 bases between them. CDR1 and CDR2 from the germline V gene are MNHEY and SVGAGI. This CDR3 reads CASSYRQGNGELFF. CDR3 DNA: TGTGCCAGCAGTTATAGGCAGGGCAACGGGGAGCTGTTTTTT.

J is TRBJ1-1 and V is TRBV11-3; maybe TRBD1 (5 bases). This CDR3 has 14 amino acids. Trimming removed 3 bases at V and 7 bases at J, with 15 bases between. Germline lookup yields CDR1 SGHNT and CDR2 YENEEA. The CDR3 sequence is CASSFLEGTIEAFF. CDR3 sequence (DNA): TGTGCCAGCAGCTTCCTCGAGGGGACTATTGAAGCTTTCTTT.

The CDR3, as DNA: TGTGCCAGCAGCCAAGCGCTAGCGGGGGGGATCGGGGAGCTGTTTTTT. Amino acids: CASSQALAGGIGELFF. The V gene is TRBV4-2, the J gene TRBJ2-2; 12 bases fit TRBD2. V lost 1 base, J lost 7 bases, and 4 bases stayed unmatched. Germline V gene data show CDR1 as LGHNA and CDR2 as YNFKEQ. The CDR3 has 16 residues.

The chain uses TRBV6-5 and TRBJ1-1; D remains unclear. CDR3 length equals 13 residues. Per germline, CDR1 MNHEY and CDR2 SVGAGI. Trimming left V 0 bases short and J 5 bases short, with 7 bases between. The CDR3 coding sequence is TGTGCCAGCAGTTACTCTCGGGGAACTGAAGCTTTCTTT. This encodes CASSYSRGTEAFF.